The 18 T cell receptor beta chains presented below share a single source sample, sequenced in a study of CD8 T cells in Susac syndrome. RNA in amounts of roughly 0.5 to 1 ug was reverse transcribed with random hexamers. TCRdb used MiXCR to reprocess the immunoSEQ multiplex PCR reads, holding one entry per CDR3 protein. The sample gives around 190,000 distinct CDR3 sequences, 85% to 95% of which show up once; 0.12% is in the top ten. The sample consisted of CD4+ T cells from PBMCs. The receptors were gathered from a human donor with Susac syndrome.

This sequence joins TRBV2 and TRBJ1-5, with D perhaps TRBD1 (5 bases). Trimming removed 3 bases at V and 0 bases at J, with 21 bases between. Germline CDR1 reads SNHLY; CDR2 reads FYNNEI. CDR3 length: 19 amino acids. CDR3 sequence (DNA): TGTGCCAGCAGTGATCTAGCGACGGGCAGGGAATATAGCAATCAGCCCCAGCATTTT. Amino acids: CASSDLATGREYSNQPQHF.

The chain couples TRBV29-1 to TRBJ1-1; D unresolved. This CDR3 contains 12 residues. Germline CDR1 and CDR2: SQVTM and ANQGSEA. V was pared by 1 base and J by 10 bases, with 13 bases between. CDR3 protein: CSVEGRPLGAFF. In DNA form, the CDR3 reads TGCAGCGTTGAAGGAAGACCCCTCGGAGCTTTCTTT.

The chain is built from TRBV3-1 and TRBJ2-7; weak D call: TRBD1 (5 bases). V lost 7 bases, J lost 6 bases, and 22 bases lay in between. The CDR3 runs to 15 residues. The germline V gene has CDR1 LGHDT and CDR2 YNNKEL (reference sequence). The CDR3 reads CASIIPQESWSEQYF. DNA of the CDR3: TGTGCCAGCATCATTCCACAGGAGTCGTGGAGCGAGCAGTACTTC.

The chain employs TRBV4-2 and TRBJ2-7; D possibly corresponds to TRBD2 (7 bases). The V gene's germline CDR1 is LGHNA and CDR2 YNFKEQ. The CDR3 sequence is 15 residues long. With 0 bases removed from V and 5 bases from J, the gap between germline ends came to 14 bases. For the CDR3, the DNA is TGTGCCAGCAGCCAAGAGGTCGCGGGGGCCCACGAGCAGTACTTC. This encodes CASSQEVAGAHEQYF.

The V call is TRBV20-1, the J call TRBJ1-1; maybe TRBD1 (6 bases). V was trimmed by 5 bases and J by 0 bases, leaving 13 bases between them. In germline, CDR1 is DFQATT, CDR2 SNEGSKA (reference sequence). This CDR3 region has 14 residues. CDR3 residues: CSAGGSTLNTEAFF. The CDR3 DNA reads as TGCAGTGCTGGGGGCTCTACCCTGAACACTGAAGCTTTCTTT.

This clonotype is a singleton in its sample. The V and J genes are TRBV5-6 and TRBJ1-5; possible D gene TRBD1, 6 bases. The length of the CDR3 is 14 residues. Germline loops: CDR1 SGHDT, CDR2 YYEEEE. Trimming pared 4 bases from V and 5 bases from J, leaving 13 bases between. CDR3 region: CASSRGRGDQPQHF. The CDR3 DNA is TGTGCCAGCAGCCGAGGCAGGGGCGATCAGCCCCAGCATTTT.

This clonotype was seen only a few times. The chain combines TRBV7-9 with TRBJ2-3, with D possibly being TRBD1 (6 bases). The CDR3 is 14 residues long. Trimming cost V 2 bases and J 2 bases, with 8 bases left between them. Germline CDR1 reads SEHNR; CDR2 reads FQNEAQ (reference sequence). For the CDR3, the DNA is TGTGCCAGCAGCTTAAGGACAGACACAGATACGCAGTATTTT. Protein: CASSLRTDTDTQYF.

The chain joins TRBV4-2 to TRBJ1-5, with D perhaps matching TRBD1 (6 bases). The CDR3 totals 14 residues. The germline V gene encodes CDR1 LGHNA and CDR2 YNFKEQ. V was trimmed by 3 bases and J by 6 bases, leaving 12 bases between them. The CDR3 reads CASSQNRAGQPQHF. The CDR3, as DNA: TGTGCCAGCAGCCAGAACAGGGCAGGTCAGCCCCAGCATTTT.

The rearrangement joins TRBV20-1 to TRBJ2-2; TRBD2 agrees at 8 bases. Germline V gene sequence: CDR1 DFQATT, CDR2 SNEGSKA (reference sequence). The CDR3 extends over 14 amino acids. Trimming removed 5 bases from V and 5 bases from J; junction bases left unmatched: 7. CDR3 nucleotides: TGCAGTGCTGTAGCGGGGATGAATACCGGGGAGCTGTTTTTT. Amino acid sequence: CSAVAGMNTGELFF.

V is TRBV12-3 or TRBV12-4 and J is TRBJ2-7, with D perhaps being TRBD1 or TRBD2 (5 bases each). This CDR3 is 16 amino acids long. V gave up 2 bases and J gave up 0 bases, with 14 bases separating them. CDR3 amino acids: CASSLLGRDFSYEQYF. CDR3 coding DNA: TGTGCCAGCAGTTTACTGGGACGAGACTTCTCCTACGAGCAGTACTTC.

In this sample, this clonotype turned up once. CDR3 in amino acids: CASSRAGTGFPTNEKLFF. In nucleotides, the CDR3 is TGCGCCAGCAGCAGGGCCGGGACAGGCTTCCCAACTAATGAAAAACTGTTTTTT. The chain is built from TRBV5-1 and TRBJ1-4; the match to TRBD1 covers 8 bases. Germline CDR1 is SGHRS and CDR2 is YFSETQ. After removal of 4 bases from V and 0 bases from J, the junction contained 11 bases not matched to a gene. This CDR3 region has 18 residues.

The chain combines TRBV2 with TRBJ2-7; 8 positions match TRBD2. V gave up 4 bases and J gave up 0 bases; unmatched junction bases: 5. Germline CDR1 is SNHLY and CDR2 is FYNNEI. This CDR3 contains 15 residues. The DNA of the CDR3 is TGTGCCAGCAGTGCAACTAGCGGTAGCTCCTACGAGCAGTACTTC. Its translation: CASSATSGSSYEQYF.

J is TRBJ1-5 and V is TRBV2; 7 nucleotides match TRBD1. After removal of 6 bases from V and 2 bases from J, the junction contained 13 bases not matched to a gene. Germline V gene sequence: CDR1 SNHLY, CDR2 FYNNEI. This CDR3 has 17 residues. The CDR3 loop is CASRAMTGRMGNQPQHF. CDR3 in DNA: TGTGCCAGCAGGGCAATGACAGGGCGTATGGGCAATCAGCCCCAGCATTTT.

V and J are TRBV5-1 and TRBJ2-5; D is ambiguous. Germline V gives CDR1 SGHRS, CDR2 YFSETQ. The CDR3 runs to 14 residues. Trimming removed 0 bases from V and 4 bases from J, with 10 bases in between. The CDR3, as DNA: TGCGCCAGCAGCTTGGGGGTAGCCGGAGAGACCCAGTACTTC. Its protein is CASSLGVAGETQYF.

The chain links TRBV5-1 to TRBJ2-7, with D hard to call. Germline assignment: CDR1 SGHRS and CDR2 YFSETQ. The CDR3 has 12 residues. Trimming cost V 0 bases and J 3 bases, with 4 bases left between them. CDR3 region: CASSLGFYEQYF. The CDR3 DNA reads TGCGCCAGCAGCTTGGGTTTCTACGAGCAGTACTTC.

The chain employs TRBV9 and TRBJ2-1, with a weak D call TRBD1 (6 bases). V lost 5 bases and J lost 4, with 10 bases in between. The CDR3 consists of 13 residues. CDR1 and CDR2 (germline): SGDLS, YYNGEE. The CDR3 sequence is CASSGQMYNEQFF. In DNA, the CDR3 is TGTGCCAGCAGTGGACAGATGTACAATGAGCAGTTCTTC.

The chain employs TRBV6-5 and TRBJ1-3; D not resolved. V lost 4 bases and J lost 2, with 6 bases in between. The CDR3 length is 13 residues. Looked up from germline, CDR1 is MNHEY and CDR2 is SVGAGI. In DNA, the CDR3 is TGTGCCAGCAGTTTGGGGACTGGAAACACCATATATTTT. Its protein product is CASSLGTGNTIYF.

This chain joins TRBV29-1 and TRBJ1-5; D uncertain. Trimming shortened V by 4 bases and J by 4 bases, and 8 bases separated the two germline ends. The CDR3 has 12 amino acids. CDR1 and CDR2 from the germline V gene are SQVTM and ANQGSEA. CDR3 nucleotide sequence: TGCAGCGTTGCCGGAACGAATCAGCCCCAGCATTTT. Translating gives CSVAGTNQPQHF.